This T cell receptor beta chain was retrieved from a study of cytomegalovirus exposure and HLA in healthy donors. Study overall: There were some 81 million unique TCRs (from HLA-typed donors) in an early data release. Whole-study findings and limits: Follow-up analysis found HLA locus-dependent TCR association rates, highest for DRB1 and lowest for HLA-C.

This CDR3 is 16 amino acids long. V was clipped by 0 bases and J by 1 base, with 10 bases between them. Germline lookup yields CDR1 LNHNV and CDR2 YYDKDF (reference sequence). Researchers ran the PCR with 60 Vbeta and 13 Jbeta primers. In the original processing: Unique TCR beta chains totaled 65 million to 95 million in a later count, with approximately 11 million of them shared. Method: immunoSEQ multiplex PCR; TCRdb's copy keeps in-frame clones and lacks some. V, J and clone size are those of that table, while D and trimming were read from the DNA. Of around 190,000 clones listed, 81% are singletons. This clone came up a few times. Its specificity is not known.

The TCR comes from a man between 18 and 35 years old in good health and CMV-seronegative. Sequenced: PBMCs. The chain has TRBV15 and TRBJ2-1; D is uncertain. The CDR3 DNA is TGTGCCACCAGCAGAGAATCAGGAAATTCCTACAATGAGCAGTTCTTC. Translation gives CATSRESGNSYNEQFF.